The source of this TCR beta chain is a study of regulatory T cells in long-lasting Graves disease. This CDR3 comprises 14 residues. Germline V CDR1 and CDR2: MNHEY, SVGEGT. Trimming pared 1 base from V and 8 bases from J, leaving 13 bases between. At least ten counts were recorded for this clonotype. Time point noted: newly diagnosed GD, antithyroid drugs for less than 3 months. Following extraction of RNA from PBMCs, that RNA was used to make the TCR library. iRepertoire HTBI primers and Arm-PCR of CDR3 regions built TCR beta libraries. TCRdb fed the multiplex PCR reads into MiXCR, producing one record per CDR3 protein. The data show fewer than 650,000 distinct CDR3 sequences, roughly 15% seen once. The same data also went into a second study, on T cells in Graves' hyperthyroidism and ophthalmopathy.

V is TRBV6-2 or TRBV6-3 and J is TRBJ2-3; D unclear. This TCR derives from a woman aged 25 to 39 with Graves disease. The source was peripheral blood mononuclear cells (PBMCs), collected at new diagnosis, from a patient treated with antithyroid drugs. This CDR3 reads CASSYFGDRATQYF. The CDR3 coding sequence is TGTGCCAGCAGTTACTTTGGTGATCGGGCTACGCAGTATTTT.